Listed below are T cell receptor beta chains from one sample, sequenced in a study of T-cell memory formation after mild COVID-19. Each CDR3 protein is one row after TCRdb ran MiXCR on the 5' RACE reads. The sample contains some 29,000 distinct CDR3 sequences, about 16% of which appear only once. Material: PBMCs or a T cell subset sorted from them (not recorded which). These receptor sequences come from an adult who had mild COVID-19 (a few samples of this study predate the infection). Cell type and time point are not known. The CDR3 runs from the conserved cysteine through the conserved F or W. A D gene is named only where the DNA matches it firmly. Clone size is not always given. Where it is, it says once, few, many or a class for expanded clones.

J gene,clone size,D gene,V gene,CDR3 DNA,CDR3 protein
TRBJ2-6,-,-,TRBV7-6,TGTGCCAGCAGCGACGACAGCTTCTCTGGGGCCAACGTCCTGACTTTC,CASSDDSFSGANVLTF
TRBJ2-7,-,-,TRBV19,TGTGCCAGTAGTAAAGGCAGCAGATACTACGAGCAGTACTTC,CASSKGSRYYEQYF
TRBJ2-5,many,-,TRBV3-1,TGTGCCAGCAGCCAAGCCGGACCCGCGGAGACCCAGTACTTC,CASSQAGPAETQYF
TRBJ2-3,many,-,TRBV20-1,TGCAGTGCTAGAAAGCTTAGGACCACAGATACGCAGTATTTT,CSARKLRTTDTQYF
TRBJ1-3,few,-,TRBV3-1,TGTGCCAGCAGCCAAGTTGCTGGAAACACCATATATTTT,CASSQVAGNTIYF
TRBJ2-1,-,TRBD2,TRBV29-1,TGCAGCGTCTCCAGGGACTACACCTCCTACAATGAGCAGTTCTTC,CSVSRDYTSYNEQFF
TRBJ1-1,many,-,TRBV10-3,TGTGCCATCAGTGATCGGGGAGGGAACACTGAAGCTTTCTTT,CAISDRGGNTEAFF
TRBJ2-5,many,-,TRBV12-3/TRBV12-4,TGTGCCAGCAGTTTCTCGGGGAAAGAGACCCAGTACTTC,CASSFSGKETQYF
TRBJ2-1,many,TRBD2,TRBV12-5,TGTGCTAGTGGACCTGGGACTAGCGGATCGAATGAGCAGTTCTTC,CASGPGTSGSNEQFF
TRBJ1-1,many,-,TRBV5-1,TGCGCCAGCAGCCAGACCCTGAACACTGAAGCTTTCTTT,CASSQTLNTEAFF
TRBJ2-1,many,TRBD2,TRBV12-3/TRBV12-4,TGTGCCATCCATAGCGGGGGGCGCTACAATGAGCAGTTCTTC,CAIHSGGRYNEQFF
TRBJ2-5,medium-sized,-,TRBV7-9,TGTGCCAGCAGCTTAGCGGGCAGGGGACAAGAGACCCAGTACTTC,CASSLAGRGQETQYF
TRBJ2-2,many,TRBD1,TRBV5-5,TGTGCCAGCAAAACGACAGGGGGCGAAGGGCCTTGGGCCGGGGAGCTGTTTTTT,CASKTTGGEGPWAGELFF
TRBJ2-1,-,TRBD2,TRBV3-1,TGTGCCAGCAGCCATCCGGGACTAGCTGTTGAGCAGTTCTTC,CASSHPGLAVEQFF
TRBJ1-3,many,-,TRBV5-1,TGCGCCAGCGCCCTGGGCCCTTCTGGAAACACCATATATTTT,CASALGPSGNTIYF
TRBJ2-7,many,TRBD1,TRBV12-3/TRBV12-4,TGTGCCAGCAGTTTCGCCGGACAGGCCGCCTACGAGCAGTACTTC,CASSFAGQAAYEQYF
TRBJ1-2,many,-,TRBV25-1,TGTGCCAGCAGCCCCCCTGGGCAGGGGCCCGCGGGTGGCTACACCTTC,CASSPPGQGPAGGYTF
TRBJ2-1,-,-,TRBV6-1,TGTGCCAGCAGGGACGGAGCGGGTAGATACAATGAGCAGTTCTTC,CASRDGAGRYNEQFF
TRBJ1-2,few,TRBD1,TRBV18,TGTGCCAGCTCACCGGGACAGGGGAAATTAAACTATGGCTACACCTTC,CASSPGQGKLNYGYTF
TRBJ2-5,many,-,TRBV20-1,TGCAGTGCGAATCCCCCCCCCTGGGGGCCAAAAGAGACCCAGTACTTC,CSANPPPWGPKETQYF
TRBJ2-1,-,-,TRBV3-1,TGTGCCAGCAGCCAAGACTCAGACAGATTGTTCGACAATGAGCAGTTCTTC,CASSQDSDRLFDNEQFF
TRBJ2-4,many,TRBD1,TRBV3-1,TGTGCCAGCAGCTGGACAGGGTCGGTCATTCAGTACTTC,CASSWTGSVIQYF
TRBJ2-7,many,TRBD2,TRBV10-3,TGTGCCATCTGGGGGGGGGACGCCTTCTCCGAGCAGTACTTC,CAIWGGDAFSEQYF
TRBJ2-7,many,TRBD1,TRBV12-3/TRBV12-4,TGTGCCAGCAGCCTCAGCCCCGCCGGGACAGGGTACTTC,CASSLSPAGTGYF
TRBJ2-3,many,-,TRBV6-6,TGTGCCAGCAGTCCCCTGGGAGATACGCAGTATTTT,CASSPLGDTQYF
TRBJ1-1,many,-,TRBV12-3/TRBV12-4,TGTGCCAGCAGTTTAGCGCTGGTTGAAGCTTTCTTT,CASSLALVEAFF
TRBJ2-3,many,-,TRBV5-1,TGCGCCAGCAGCTTGGAGGCGACAGATACGCAGTATTTT,CASSLEATDTQYF